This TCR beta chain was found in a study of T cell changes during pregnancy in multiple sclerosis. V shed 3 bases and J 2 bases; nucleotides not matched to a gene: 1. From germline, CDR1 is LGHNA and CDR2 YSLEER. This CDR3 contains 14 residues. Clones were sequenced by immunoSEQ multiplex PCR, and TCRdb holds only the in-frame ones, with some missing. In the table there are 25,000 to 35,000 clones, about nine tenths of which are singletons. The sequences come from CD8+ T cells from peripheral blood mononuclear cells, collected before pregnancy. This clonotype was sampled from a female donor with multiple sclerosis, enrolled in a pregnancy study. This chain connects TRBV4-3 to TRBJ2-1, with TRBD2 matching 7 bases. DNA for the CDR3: TGCGCCAGCAGCCATCGGGGGGCCTACAATGAGCAGTTCTTC. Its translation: CASSHRGAYNEQFF.